The next 14 T cell receptor beta chains were all read from a single sample in a study of Tregs in tolerant kidney transplant recipients. Profiling relied on immunoSEQ multiplex PCR, and the TCRdb table lists in-frame clones only, not all of them. The data contain fewer than 80,000 clones, less than 90% of them singletons. Sequenced material: CD4+ T cells from blood, taken before the transplant. The receptors come from a human donor who received a combined kidney and bone marrow transplant.

The chain is built from TRBV11-2 and TRBJ2-2; D unresolved. Germline loops: CDR1 SGHAT, CDR2 FQNNGV. V gave up 8 bases and J gave up 5 bases, with 15 bases separating them. The CDR3 runs 14 residues. The CDR3 DNA reads as TGTGCCAGCCAGGTTAACTCAAGAACCGGGGAGCTGTTTTTT. It specifies CASQVNSRTGELFF. The full variable domain, its missing parts supplied by reference TRBV11-2 and TRBJ2-2, is EAGVAQSPRYKIIEKRQSVAFWCNPISGHATLYWYQQILGQGPKLLIQFQNNGVVDDSQLPKDRFSAERLKGVDSTLKIQPAKLEDSAVYLCASQVNSRTGELFFGEGSRLTVL.

The gene calls are TRBV6-6 and TRBJ2-2; D is perhaps TRBD1 (6 bases). The CDR3 sequence is 14 residues long. CDR1 and CDR2 (germline): MNHNY, SVGAGI (reference sequence). The V and J ends lost 2 bases and 7 bases respectively, with 11 bases between them. In DNA, the CDR3 is TGTGCCAGCAGTTACCTCAGACAGGACGGGGAGCTGTTTTTT. Its protein product is CASSYLRQDGELFF.

This chain joins TRBV28 and TRBJ2-7; 11 bases fit TRBD2. The CDR3 loop spans 14 amino acids. The germline CDR1 and CDR2 sequences are MDHEN and SYDVKM. V shed 9 bases, J shed 0 bases, and the junction held 4 bases outside the gene matches. CDR3 bases: TGTGCCAGTCCGACTAGCGGGGCCTCCTACGAGCAGTACTTC. It codes for CASPTSGASYEQYF.

V and J are TRBV15 and TRBJ2-7; weak D call: TRBD1 (6 bases). Germline CDR1 and CDR2: LNHNV and YYDKDF (reference sequence). The CDR3 totals 18 residues. The V end lost 0 bases, the J end lost 1 base, and 19 bases lay between the germline ends. This chain's CDR3 is CATSRDIEAFRGSYEQYF. The CDR3 coding sequence is TGTGCCACCAGCAGAGATATTGAGGCCTTTAGGGGGTCCTACGAGCAGTACTTC. Complete variable domain (other parts from reference TRBV15 and TRBJ2-7): DAMVIQNPRYQVTQFGKPVTLSCSQTLNHNVMYWYQQKSSQAPKLLFHYYDKDFNNEADTPDNFQSRRPNTSFCFLDIRSPGLGDTAMYLCATSRDIEAFRGSYEQYFGPGTRLTVT.

The genes are TRBV5-1 and TRBJ1-5; D is undetermined. Between the trimmed V and J ends, which lost 3 bases and 5 bases, there was a span of 9 bases. The CDR3 sequence is 13 residues long. Germline V gene data show CDR1 as SGHRS and CDR2 as YFSETQ. As DNA, the CDR3 is TGCGCCAGCAGCTATGGGGAGGATCAGCCCCAGCATTTT. The encoded protein is CASSYGEDQPQHF.

The chain recombines TRBV5-1 with TRBJ2-6, with D possibly matching TRBD2 (6 bases). Germline lookup yields CDR1 SGHRS and CDR2 YFSETQ. With 2 bases removed from V and 2 bases from J, the gap between germline ends came to 11 bases. This CDR3 contains 16 residues. This chain's CDR3 is CASSLTSYAGANVLTF. In DNA form, the CDR3 reads TGCGCCAGCAGCTTAACTAGCTATGCTGGGGCCAACGTCCTGACTTTC.

J is TRBJ2-1 and V is TRBV6-6; 10 bases are a match to TRBD1. This CDR3 is 14 amino acids long. V lost 2 bases, J lost 9 bases, and 4 bases stayed unmatched. The germline V gene has CDR1 MNHNY and CDR2 SVGAGI (reference sequence). This chain's CDR3 is CASSYPGQGGEQFF. The CDR3 DNA is TGTGCCAGCAGTTACCCTGGACAGGGGGGTGAGCAGTTCTTC.

The chain has TRBV5-6 and TRBJ1-1; 7 bases are a match to TRBD1. The CDR3 sequence is 16 residues long. Unmatched junction bases numbered 16, after V lost 4 bases and J lost 7 bases. CDR1 and CDR2 (germline): SGHDT, YYEEEE. CDR3 in amino acids: CASSPRGTAGSFEAFF. The CDR3 bases are TGTGCCAGCAGCCCTCGGGGGACAGCGGGCAGTTTTGAAGCTTTCTTT.

The CDR3 DNA sequence: TGTGCCAGCAGTCGGCTAGCGGGAGGGATCAATGAGCAGTTCTTC. Protein sequence: CASSRLAGGINEQFF. The V call is TRBV28, the J call TRBJ2-1, with 12 bases lining up with TRBD2. The germline V gene has CDR1 MDHEN and CDR2 SYDVKM. CDR3 size: 15 residues. J lost 6 bases, V lost 5 bases, and 5 bases had no gene match.

CDR3 residues: CASSLKGIRTGTPDTQYF. CDR3 nucleotide sequence: TGTGCCAGCAGTTTAAAGGGGATTCGGACAGGGACACCCGATACGCAGTATTTT. V is TRBV27 and J is TRBJ2-3, with 8 positions matching TRBD1. The CDR3 covers 18 residues. Germline lookup yields CDR1 MNHEY and CDR2 SMNVEV (reference sequence). Losses at the gene ends were 2 bases for V and 6 bases for J; bases not matched to a gene: 16.

J is TRBJ1-1 and V is TRBV19, with 7 bases that match TRBD1. The CDR3 is made up of 15 amino acids. Germline CDR1 LNHDA, CDR2 SQIVND (reference sequence). The J segment lost 7 bases and the V segment lost 3 bases, leaving 11 bases of the junction unmatched. CDR3 amino acids: CASSMSEGGRVEAFF. The CDR3 bases are TGTGCCAGTAGTATGTCGGAAGGGGGCAGGGTTGAAGCTTTCTTT.

The V and J genes are TRBV6-5 and TRBJ2-7; D call uncertain. The CDR3 runs to 16 residues. The germline V and J ends were trimmed by 0 bases and 6 bases, with 18 bases remaining between them. Germline V gene sequence: CDR1 MNHEY, CDR2 SVGAGI. The CDR3 sequence is CASSYSSRQSPREQYF. As DNA, the CDR3 is TGTGCCAGCAGTTACTCGAGCAGGCAGAGCCCTCGCGAGCAGTACTTC.

This rearrangement joins TRBV7-2 to TRBJ2-7; the D is unclear. Deletions cut 4 bases from V and 1 base from J, with 14 bases between. This CDR3 region has 15 residues. CDR1 is SGHTA and CDR2 is FQGNSA in the germline V gene. The CDR3 here is CASSSGVSPSYEQYF. The CDR3 coding sequence is TGTGCCAGCAGCTCCGGAGTCAGTCCGTCCTACGAGCAGTACTTC.

The rearrangement joins TRBV2 to TRBJ1-5; D possibly corresponds to TRBD1 (6 bases). V was trimmed by 8 bases and J by 2 bases, leaving 22 bases between them. There are 17 residues in the CDR3. The germline V gene has CDR1 SNHLY and CDR2 FYNNEI. The CDR3 spells CASLGHLGLGRNQPQHF. The CDR3 DNA follows: TGTGCCAGCTTGGGACACCTTGGCCTTGGGCGCAATCAGCCCCAGCATTTT.